The 9 T cell receptor beta chains listed next were all sequenced from one sample in a study of T cell repertoires and Cas9 in healthy adults. Clones were read by immunoSEQ multiplex PCR, and TCRdb kept only the in-frame ones, dropping some. In the table there are approximately 23,000 clones, about 89% of which are singletons. The sequenced sample was CD4+ effector T cells (CD127+, CD25-, CD137-, CD154-) from PBMCs; culture status not recorded. The receptor source for this set is a human donor in good health.

This sequence joins TRBV5-6 and TRBJ1-5; D gene ambiguous. Trimming left V 4 bases short and J 5 bases short, with 10 bases between. Germline lookup yields CDR1 SGHDT and CDR2 YYEEEE. The CDR3 has 13 amino acids. In nucleotides, the CDR3 is TGTGCCAGCAGCGGCGGAAGAGATCAGCCCCAGCATTTT. Protein: CASSGGRDQPQHF. The whole variable domain, remainder taken from reference TRBV5-6 and TRBJ1-5, is DAGVTQSPTHLIKTRGQQVTLRCSPKSGHDTVSWYQQALGQGPQFIFQYYEEEERQRGNFPDRFSGHQFPNYSSELNVNALLLGDSALYLCASSGGRDQPQHFGDGTRLSIL.

This clone was seen a few times. This rearrangement joins TRBV5-4 to TRBJ2-7, with 10 bases aligning to TRBD2. The V and J ends lost 5 bases and 3 bases, in that order; junction bases with no gene match: 8. Germline V lookup: CDR1 SGHNT, CDR2 YYREEE (reference sequence). The CDR3 length is 15 residues. The CDR3 DNA reads TGTGCCAGCAGACAGGGACTAGCGAGCGTCTACGAGCAGTACTTC. Translation gives CASRQGLASVYEQYF.

The chain is built from TRBV28 and TRBJ2-7; the match to TRBD2 covers 13 bases. The V gene end was trimmed by 4 bases and the J gene end by 0 bases; junction bases not matched to a gene: 6. Germline V lookup: CDR1 MDHEN, CDR2 SYDVKM. CDR3 size: 17 residues. This CDR3 is CASSWGTSGMNSYEQYF. As DNA, the CDR3 is TGTGCCAGCAGTTGGGGGACTAGCGGGATGAACTCCTACGAGCAGTACTTC.

The chain combines TRBV7-2 with TRBJ2-3; D assignment may be TRBD1 or TRBD2 (5 bases each). The CDR3 spans 14 residues. V was trimmed by 5 bases and J by 2 bases, leaving 11 bases between them. CDR1 and CDR2 from the germline V gene are SGHTA and FQGNSA. DNA for the CDR3: TGTGCCAGCAGCCGGGACGGATCCACAGATACGCAGTATTTT. It yields the protein CASSRDGSTDTQYF.

V and J are TRBV14 and TRBJ2-1, with TRBD2 identical over 12 bases. Germline V gene data show CDR1 as SGHDN and CDR2 as FVKESK. CDR3 length: 15 amino acids. Trimming at V came to 6 bases and at J to 5 bases, leaving 5 bases not matched to a gene. The CDR3 coding sequence is TGTGCCAGCAGACCCGGACTAGCGGGAAACAATGAGCAGTTCTTC. Protein product: CASRPGLAGNNEQFF.

CDR3 nucleotides: TGTGCCAGCAGTCCTTCTAGTCTCTCCGAGCAGTACTTC. The encoded protein is CASSPSSLSEQYF. The chain uses TRBV6-1 and TRBJ2-7; no definite D call. This CDR3 is built from 13 residues. Trimming stripped 5 bases from V and 6 bases from J, with 14 bases between. Germline V gives CDR1 MNHNS, CDR2 SASEGT.

The chain employs TRBV10-3 and TRBJ1-5; D is undetermined. The V gene's germline CDR1 is ENHRY and CDR2 SYGVKD. Trimming took 6 bases from V and 4 from J, leaving 10 bases between them. CDR3 length: 13 residues. The CDR3 sequence: CAISDRPNQPQHF. CDR3 sequence (DNA): TGTGCCATCAGCGATAGACCTAATCAGCCCCAGCATTTT.

A note on this clone: This specimen includes other DNA sequences encoding the same CDR3. The chain is built from TRBV5-8 and TRBJ2-3, with 12 positions matching TRBD2. CDR1 SGHTS and CDR2 YDEGEE come from the germline V gene. The J segment lost 2 bases and the V segment lost 5 bases, leaving 6 bases of the junction unmatched. The CDR3 runs to 16 residues. CDR3 residues: CASRLGLAGTTDTQYF. The DNA for the CDR3 is TGTGCCAGCAGACTCGGACTAGCGGGGACCACAGATACGCAGTATTTT.

A single count supports this clone. The junction departs from the called germline gene at one end, perhaps through a read error. The V call is TRBV6-5, the J call TRBJ1-4; D may be TRBD1 (6 bases). Germline-derived CDR1 and CDR2 are MNHEY and SVGAGI. The CDR3 is 14 amino acids. The CDR3 coding sequence is TGTGCCAGCAGTCCAGACAGGAGGGGTGAAAAACTGTCTTTT. It specifies CASSPDRRGEKLSF.